This entry concerns a single TCR beta chain. Its antigen is still unknown. These data belong to a study of T cell responses to AZD1222 COVID-19 vaccine. Study-wide results and limits: Vaccine-related CD4 TCRs covered spike, predominating at 160-218 and 743-854. Females made up more of the donors, who were largely white British, and clonal diversity may have come out too low.

Germline CDR1 and CDR2: MDHEN and SYDVKM. Trimming took 7 bases from V and 7 from J; bases not matched to a gene: 5. The CDR3 extends over 12 amino acids. Profiling relied on immunoSEQ multiplex PCR, and the TCRdb table lists in-frame clones only, not all of them. This table holds about 150,000 clones, roughly 88% found once. The sequences come from peripheral blood, collected 28 days after the second AZD1222 dose. The chain recombines TRBV28 with TRBJ2-5, with 8 bases fitting TRBD1. The sequence was collected from an adult who received the AZD1222 COVID-19 vaccine. CDR3 nucleotide sequence: TGTGCCAGCACCCCAGGGGGCGGGACCCAGTACTTC. Residues: CASTPGGGTQYF.